Listed below are T cell receptor beta chains from one sample, sequenced in a study of blood T cell repertoires in COVID-19. The repertoire was sequenced with immunoSEQ multiplex PCR; TCRdb's copy has only in-frame clones and lacks some. The sample contains 350,000 to 400,000 clones, 70% to 90% of which appear only once. Sequencing used peripheral blood. The source of these receptors is a woman aged 55 to 70 with COVID-19, enrolled during active disease. CDR3s include the opening cysteine and the closing phenylalanine or tryptophan. The D gene is left open where the match is weak. Clone size is shown for a subset of rows, as once, few, many or a class of expanded clone.

abundance,d_gene,v_gene,j_gene,len,CDR3nt,CDR3aa
-,TRBD1,TRBV7-3,TRBJ1-1,16,TGTGCCAGCAGCTTAACGGGGACAGGTCTGAACACTGAAGCTTTCTTT,CASSLTGTGLNTEAFF
-,TRBD2,TRBV4-3,TRBJ2-3,16,TGCGCCAGCAGCCAAGAACCCGGGGGGTTGAAGGATACGCAGTATTTT,CASSQEPGGLKDTQYF
-,-,TRBV27,TRBJ1-2,16,TGTGCCAGCAGTCCCGGGTCGGCGGCAGGGGAGGGCGGCTACACCTTC,CASSPGSAAGEGGYTF
once,-,TRBV25-1,TRBJ2-2,15,TGTGCCAGCAGACACAGCCAACCATTGTTCGGGGAGCTGTTTTTT,CASRHSQPLFGELFF
-,-,TRBV5-1,TRBJ2-3,14,TGCGCCAGCTATCAGGGATATAGCACAGATACGCAGTATTTT,CASYQGYSTDTQYF
-,-,TRBV9,TRBJ2-3,14,TGTGCCAGCAGCGTAATGGGGGGATCGGATACGCAGTATTTT,CASSVMGGSDTQYF
-,-,TRBV29-1,TRBJ2-3,13,TGCAGCGTTGGGGCAGGGGGGTTTGATACGCAGTATTTT,CSVGAGGFDTQYF
-,-,TRBV9,TRBJ1-1,16,TGTGCCAGCAGCGTAGATGACAGGAGGATGAACACTGAAGCTTTCTTT,CASSVDDRRMNTEAFF
-,TRBD1,TRBV6-6,TRBJ1-5,19,TGTGCCAGCAGTCCCCGGGACAGGTCCACAGTCCGGAGCAATCAGCCCCAGCATTTT,CASSPRDRSTVRSNQPQHF
-,TRBD1,TRBV11-2,TRBJ1-5,14,TGTGCCAGCAGCTTGCACAGGGGAAATCAGCCCCAGCATTTT,CASSLHRGNQPQHF
-,-,TRBV5-1,TRBJ2-5,14,TGCGCCAGCAGCTTAGCAGGGGGGCAAGAGACCCAGTACTTC,CASSLAGGQETQYF
once,-,TRBV14,TRBJ1-2,15,TGTGCCAGCAGCCAAGACCCCAGTGATTACTATGGCTACACCTTC,CASSQDPSDYYGYTF
-,TRBD1,TRBV12-5,TRBJ1-2,15,TGTGCTAGTGGAGCTGCAGGGGGATCTAACTATGGCTACACCTTC,CASGAAGGSNYGYTF
-,TRBD2,TRBV5-1,TRBJ2-3,18,TGCGCCAGCAGCTTGGGTTTGGTAGCGGGGGGGCCAGCAGATACGCAGTATTTT,CASSLGLVAGGPADTQYF
-,-,TRBV2,TRBJ2-5,13,TGTGCCAGCAGCCTTGGACAGCCGGGGACCCAGTACTTC,CASSLGQPGTQYF
-,-,TRBV10-3,TRBJ1-2,14,TGTGCCATCAGTGAGTCAAGGACAGTCAATGGCTACACCTTC,CAISESRTVNGYTF
-,TRBD1,TRBV4-1,TRBJ1-4,14,TGCGCCAGCAGCCAACGACAGGGAGGCGAAAAACTGTTTTTT,CASSQRQGGEKLFF
-,TRBD1,TRBV12-3/TRBV12-4,TRBJ2-7,12,TGTGCCAGCAGTTTAGAGGGGGCCGAGCAGTACTTC,CASSLEGAEQYF
-,TRBD1,TRBV12-5,TRBJ1-3,15,TGTGCTAGTGGTTTCATAAGACAGGGACGAAACACCATATATTTT,CASGFIRQGRNTIYF
-,TRBD2,TRBV10-1,TRBJ2-7,15,TGCGCCAGCAGTCCGACTAGCGGAGGCTCCTACGAGCAGTACTTC,CASSPTSGGSYEQYF
-,TRBD2,TRBV10-3,TRBJ2-3,15,TGTGCCATCAGTAAACTAGCGGGGGGGCTGAATACGCAGTATTTT,CAISKLAGGLNTQYF
-,-,TRBV5-1,TRBJ1-1,15,TGCGCCAGCAGGACCTTTTGGGGGGGCGACACTGAAGCTTTCTTT,CASRTFWGGDTEAFF
-,TRBD1,TRBV27,TRBJ1-1,16,TGTGCCATCGTTCCAGTCTTTGACAGGGAAAACACTGAAGCTTTCTTT,CAIVPVFDRENTEAFF
-,TRBD2,TRBV30,TRBJ2-5,17,TGTGCCTGGAGTTCCCCTTGGGGGACTAGGCAACAAGAGACCCAGTACTTC,CAWSSPWGTRQQETQYF
-,-,TRBV4-1,TRBJ1-5,15,TGCGCCAGCAACCAAGTTCCACTGAGCAATCAGCCCCAGCATTTT,CASNQVPLSNQPQHF
once,-,TRBV29-1,TRBJ1-1,12,TGCAGCGTTCATAACGGGAACACTGAAGCTTTCTTT,CSVHNGNTEAFF
-,-,TRBV7-9,TRBJ1-1,17,TGTGCCAGCAGCTTAGTGTTGAGAAGAGGTATGAACACTGAAGCTTTCTTT,CASSLVLRRGMNTEAFF
once,-,TRBV7-9,TRBJ1-6,18,TGTGCCAGCAGCTTCTTCCAGGGTGGGGAGGATTATAATTCACCCCTCCACTTT,CASSFFQGGEDYNSPLHF
-,TRBD1,TRBV9,TRBJ2-5,14,TGTGCCAGCAGCGTAGGGGACAGGCCGGAGACCCAGTACTTC,CASSVGDRPETQYF
-,TRBD1,TRBV7-9,TRBJ1-1,17,TGTGCCAGCAGCTTAGGGGGCTCCGGGACAGGGGACACTGAAGCTTTCTTT,CASSLGGSGTGDTEAFF
-,TRBD1,TRBV5-5,TRBJ2-7,14,TGTGCCAGCAGCCTGACAGGGGCGGCCTACGAGCAGTACTTC,CASSLTGAAYEQYF
-,-,TRBV7-8,TRBJ2-7,13,TGTGCCAGCAGCCCAGAGGCAACGTACGAGCAGTACTTC,CASSPEATYEQYF
few,TRBD1,TRBV6-5,TRBJ1-6,14,TGTGCCAGCAGTCCGGGGACAGGGGCCGTATCCCTCCACTTT,CASSPGTGAVSLHF
-,-,TRBV6-5,TRBJ2-6,14,TGTGCCAGCAGCCGCCGGAGTGGGGCCAACGTCCTGACTTTC,CASSRRSGANVLTF
-,-,TRBV11-2,TRBJ2-1,15,TGTGCCAGCAGTCCTAGGGGGAAGGGCACGGATGAGCAGTTCTTC,CASSPRGKGTDEQFF
-,-,TRBV19,TRBJ1-1,13,TGTGCCACAACGGGCAGGGCCTATTTTGAAGCTTTCTTT,CATTGRAYFEAFF
-,TRBD1,TRBV10-3,TRBJ1-1,14,TGTGCCATCAGTGAGTCGACAGGGGACACTGAAGCTTTCTTT,CAISESTGDTEAFF
-,-,TRBV27,TRBJ2-2,14,TGTGCCAGCAGTTTAGTCAGAAACACCGGGGAGCTGTTTTTT,CASSLVRNTGELFF
-,-,TRBV5-4,TRBJ1-2,15,TGTGCCAGCACCAAAGGGGGATCTACTAACTATGGCTACACCTTC,CASTKGGSTNYGYTF
-,TRBD1,TRBV19,TRBJ2-7,13,TGTGCCAGTAGTACCGGGACAGGGGTCGAGCAGTACTTC,CASSTGTGVEQYF
-,-,TRBV5-1,TRBJ2-7,13,TGCGCCAGCAGCTTGTTGACTCGGGACGAGCAGTACTTC,CASSLLTRDEQYF
-,TRBD1,TRBV10-2,TRBJ1-1,13,TGCGCCAGCAGACGGACAGGGGATACTGAAGCTTTCTTT,CASRRTGDTEAFF
-,TRBD1,TRBV6-5,TRBJ2-1,15,TGTGCCAGCAGCTCCGGGACAGTGTCCTACAATGAGCAGTTCTTC,CASSSGTVSYNEQFF
once,-,TRBV7-2,TRBJ2-7,14,TGTGCCAGCAGCTTAGGCCTGTCGAGGAGCGAGCAGTACTTC,CASSLGLSRSEQYF
-,-,TRBV11-2,TRBJ2-5,16,TGTGCCAGCGGCGAAACTAGTTTTGGGTACCAAGAGACCCAGTACTTC,CASGETSFGYQETQYF
-,-,TRBV4-3,TRBJ2-5,19,TGCGCCAGCAGCCAAGAGTCAGCCCGGGATCATCGGATCCGAGAGACCCAGTACTTC,CASSQESARDHRIRETQYF
-,TRBD2,TRBV6-2/TRBV6-3,TRBJ2-2,18,TGTGCCAGCAGTTACTCGTTGATAAGGACTAGCGGGACCGGGGAGCTGTTTTTT,CASSYSLIRTSGTGELFF
-,TRBD2,TRBV5-1,TRBJ2-7,12,TGCGCCAGCAGCTGGGGGGGTTACGAGCAGTACTTC,CASSWGGYEQYF
-,-,TRBV9,TRBJ2-7,16,TGTGCCAGCAGCGTAGGATCAGGGGCCCTATCCTACGAGCAGTACTTC,CASSVGSGALSYEQYF
-,-,TRBV5-5,TRBJ1-5,18,TGTGCCAGCAGCTTGGGACAGGTGGGCGTAGATAGCAATCAGCCCCAGCATTTT,CASSLGQVGVDSNQPQHF
once,TRBD1,TRBV4-3,TRBJ1-1,16,TGCGCCAGCAGCCCCGGGACAGGGTATCTTAACACTGAAGCTTTCTTT,CASSPGTGYLNTEAFF
-,-,TRBV29-1,TRBJ1-5,13,TGCAGCGTTGATGAGGGCGCGAATCAGCCCCAGCATTTT,CSVDEGANQPQHF
-,TRBD1,TRBV5-6,TRBJ2-1,18,TGTGCCAGCAGCTTGAGGACAGGGGCGCCAAGCTCCTACAATGAGCAGTTCTTC,CASSLRTGAPSSYNEQFF
-,TRBD1,TRBV18,TRBJ1-2,13,TGTGCCAGCTCACCGGACAGGGTTTATGGCTACACCTTC,CASSPDRVYGYTF
-,-,TRBV7-2,TRBJ2-7,15,TGTGCCAGCAGCCCTGGGCTAGCCCTAACCTACGAGCAGTACTTC,CASSPGLALTYEQYF
-,TRBD1,TRBV4-3,TRBJ2-1,17,TGCGCCAGCAGCCTCCGAGTTGGGGACAGGGTACGCAATGAGCAGTTCTTC,CASSLRVGDRVRNEQFF
-,-,TRBV3-1/TRBV3-2,TRBJ1-2,17,TGTGCCAGCAGCCAAAACCCAGGGGCGGGTGGTAACTATGGCTACACCTTC,CASSQNPGAGGNYGYTF
-,TRBD2,TRBV5-1,TRBJ2-7,14,TGCGCCAGCAGCTTGGTCGGGGGGTACACCGAGCAGTACTTC,CASSLVGGYTEQYF
-,-,TRBV7-2,TRBJ2-7,15,TGTGCCAGCAGCTTTGGGTTCTCGGGGAACTACGAGCAGTACTTC,CASSFGFSGNYEQYF
once,-,TRBV7-2,TRBJ1-1,13,TGTGCCAGCAGAGAGACAGCGAACACTGAAGCTTTCTTT,CASRETANTEAFF